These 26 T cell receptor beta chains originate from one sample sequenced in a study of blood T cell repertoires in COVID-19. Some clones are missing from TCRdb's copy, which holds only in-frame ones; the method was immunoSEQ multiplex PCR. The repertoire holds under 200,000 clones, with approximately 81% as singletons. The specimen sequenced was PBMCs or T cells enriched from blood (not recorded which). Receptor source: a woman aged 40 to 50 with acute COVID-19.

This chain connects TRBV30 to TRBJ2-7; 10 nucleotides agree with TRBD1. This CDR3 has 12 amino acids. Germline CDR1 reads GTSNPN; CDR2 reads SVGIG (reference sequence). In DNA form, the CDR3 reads TGTGCCTGGAATCCGGGACAGGGGCCTCCCCTTGTC. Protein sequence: CAWNPGQGPPLV.

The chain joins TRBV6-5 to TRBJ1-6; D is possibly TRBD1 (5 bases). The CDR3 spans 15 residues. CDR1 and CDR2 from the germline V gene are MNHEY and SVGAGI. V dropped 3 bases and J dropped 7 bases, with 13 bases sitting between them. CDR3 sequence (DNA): TGTGCCAGCAGTTATGTTCAGGGAGGGAATTCACCCCTCCACTTT. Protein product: CASSYVQGGNSPLHF.

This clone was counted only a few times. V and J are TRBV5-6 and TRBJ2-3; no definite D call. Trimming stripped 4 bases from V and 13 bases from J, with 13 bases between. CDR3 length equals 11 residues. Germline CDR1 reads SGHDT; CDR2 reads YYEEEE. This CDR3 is CASSPARAEYF. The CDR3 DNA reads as TGTGCCAGCAGCCCTGCGAGAGCTGAGTATTTT.

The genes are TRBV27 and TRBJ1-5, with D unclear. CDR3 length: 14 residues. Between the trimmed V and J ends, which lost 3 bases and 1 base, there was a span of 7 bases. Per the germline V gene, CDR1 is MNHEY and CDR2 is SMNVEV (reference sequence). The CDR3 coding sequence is TGTGCCAGCAGTTTCGGGGTAAGCAATCAGCCCCAGCATTTT. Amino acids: CASSFGVSNQPQHF.

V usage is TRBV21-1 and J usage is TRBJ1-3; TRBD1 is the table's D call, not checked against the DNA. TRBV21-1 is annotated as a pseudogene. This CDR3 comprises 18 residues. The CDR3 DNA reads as TGTGCCAGCAGCAAAAATGCCGGGGCAGGGGCCTCTGGAAACACCATATATTTT. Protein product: CASSKNAGAGASGNTIYF.

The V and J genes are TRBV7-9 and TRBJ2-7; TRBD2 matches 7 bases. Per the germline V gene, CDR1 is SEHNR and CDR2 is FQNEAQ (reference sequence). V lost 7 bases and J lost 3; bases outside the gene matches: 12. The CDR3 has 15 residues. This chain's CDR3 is CASMQREGAHYEQYF. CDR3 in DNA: TGTGCCAGCATGCAGAGGGAGGGAGCCCACTACGAGCAGTACTTC. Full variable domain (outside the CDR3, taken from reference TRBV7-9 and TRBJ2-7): DTGVSQNPRHKITKRGQNVTFRCDPISEHNRLYWYRQTLGQGPEFLTYFQNEAQLEKSRLLSDRFSAERPKGSFSTLEIQRTEQGDSAMYLCASMQREGAHYEQYFGPGTRLTVT.

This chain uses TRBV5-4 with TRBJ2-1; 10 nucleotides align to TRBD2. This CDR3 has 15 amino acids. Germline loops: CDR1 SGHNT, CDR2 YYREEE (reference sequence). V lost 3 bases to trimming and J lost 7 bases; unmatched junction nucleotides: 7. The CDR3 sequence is CASSSKREGRNEQFF. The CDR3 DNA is TGTGCCAGCAGCTCTAAGCGGGAGGGCCGGAATGAGCAGTTCTTC.

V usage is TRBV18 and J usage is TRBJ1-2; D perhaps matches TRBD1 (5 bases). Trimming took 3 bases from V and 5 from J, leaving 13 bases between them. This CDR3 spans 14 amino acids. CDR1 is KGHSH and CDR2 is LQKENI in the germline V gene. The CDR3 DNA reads TGTGCCAGCTCACCCCTCGGGGGTAGATATGGCTACACCTTC. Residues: CASSPLGGRYGYTF.

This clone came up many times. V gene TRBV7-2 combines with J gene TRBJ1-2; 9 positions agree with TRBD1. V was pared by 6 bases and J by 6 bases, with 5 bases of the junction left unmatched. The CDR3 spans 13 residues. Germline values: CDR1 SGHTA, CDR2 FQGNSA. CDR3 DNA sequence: TGTGCCAGCAGGAAGGGGGACAGGGATGGCTACACCTTC. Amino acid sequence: CASRKGDRDGYTF.

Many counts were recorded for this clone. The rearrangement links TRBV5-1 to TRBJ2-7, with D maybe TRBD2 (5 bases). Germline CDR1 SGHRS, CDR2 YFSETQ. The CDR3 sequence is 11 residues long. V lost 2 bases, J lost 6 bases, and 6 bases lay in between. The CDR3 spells CASSFGGEQYF. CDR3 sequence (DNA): TGCGCCAGCAGCTTTGGAGGCGAGCAGTACTTC.

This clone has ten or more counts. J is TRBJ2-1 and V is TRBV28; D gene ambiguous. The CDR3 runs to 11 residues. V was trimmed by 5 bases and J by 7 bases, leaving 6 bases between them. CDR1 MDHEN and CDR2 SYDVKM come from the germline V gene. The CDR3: CASSPRNEQFF. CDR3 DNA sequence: TGTGCCAGCAGTCCGAGGAATGAGCAGTTCTTC.

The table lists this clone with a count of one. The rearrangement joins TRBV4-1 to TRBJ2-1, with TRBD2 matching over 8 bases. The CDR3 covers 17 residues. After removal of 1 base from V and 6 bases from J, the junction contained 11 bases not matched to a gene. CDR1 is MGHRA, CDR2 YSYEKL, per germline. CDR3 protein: CASSQVLGGGRSNEQFF. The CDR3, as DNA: TGCGCCAGCAGCCAAGTCCTGGGGGGCGGGAGGAGCAATGAGCAGTTCTTC.

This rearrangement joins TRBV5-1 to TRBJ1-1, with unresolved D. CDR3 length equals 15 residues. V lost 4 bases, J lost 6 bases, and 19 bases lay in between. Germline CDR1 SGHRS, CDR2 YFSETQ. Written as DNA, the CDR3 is TGCGCCAGCAGCCCGGCTTCGGGAATGTTGGCTGAAGCTTTCTTT. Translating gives CASSPASGMLAEAFF.

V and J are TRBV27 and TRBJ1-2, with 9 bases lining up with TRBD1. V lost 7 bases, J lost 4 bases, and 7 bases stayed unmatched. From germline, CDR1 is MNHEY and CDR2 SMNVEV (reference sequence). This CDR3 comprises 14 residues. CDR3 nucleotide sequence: TGTGCCAGCACCCCGGGACAGGGTGGCTATGGCTACACCTTC. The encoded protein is CASTPGQGGYGYTF.

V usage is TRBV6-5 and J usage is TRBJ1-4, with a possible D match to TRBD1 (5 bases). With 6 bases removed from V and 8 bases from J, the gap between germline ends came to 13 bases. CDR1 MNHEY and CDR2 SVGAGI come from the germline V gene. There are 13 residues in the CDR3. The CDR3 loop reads CASRERGYEKLFF. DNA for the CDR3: TGTGCCAGCAGGGAGCGGGGGTACGAAAAACTGTTTTTT.

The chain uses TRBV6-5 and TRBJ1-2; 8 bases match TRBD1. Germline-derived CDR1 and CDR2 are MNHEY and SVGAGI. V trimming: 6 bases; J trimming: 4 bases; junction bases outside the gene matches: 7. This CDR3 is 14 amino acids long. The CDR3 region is CASSPVGQGYGYTF. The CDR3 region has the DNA TGTGCCAGCAGCCCCGTAGGACAGGGCTATGGCTACACCTTC.

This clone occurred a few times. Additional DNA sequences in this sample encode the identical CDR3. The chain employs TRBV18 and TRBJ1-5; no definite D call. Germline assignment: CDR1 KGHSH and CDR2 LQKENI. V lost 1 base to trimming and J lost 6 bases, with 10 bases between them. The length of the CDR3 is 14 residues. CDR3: CASSPQRVGQPQHF. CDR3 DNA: TGTGCCAGCTCACCACAGAGGGTGGGTCAGCCCCAGCATTTT. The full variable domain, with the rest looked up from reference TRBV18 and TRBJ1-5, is NAGVMQNPRHLVRRRGQEARLRCSPMKGHSHVYWYRQLPEEGLKFMVYLQKENIIDESGMPKERFSAEFPKEGPSILRIQQVVRGDSAAYFCASSPQRVGQPQHFGDGTRLSIL.

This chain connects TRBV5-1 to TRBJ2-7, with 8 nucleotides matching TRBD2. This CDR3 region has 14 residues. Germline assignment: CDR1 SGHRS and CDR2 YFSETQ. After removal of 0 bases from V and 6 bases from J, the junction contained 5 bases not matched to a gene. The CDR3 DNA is TGCGCCAGCAGCTTGGCGAGCGGGAGAAGCGAGCAGTACTTC. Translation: CASSLASGRSEQYF.

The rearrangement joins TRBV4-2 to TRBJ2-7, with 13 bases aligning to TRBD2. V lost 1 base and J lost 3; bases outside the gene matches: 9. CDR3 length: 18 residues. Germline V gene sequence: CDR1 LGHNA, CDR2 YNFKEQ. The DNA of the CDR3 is TGTGCCAGCAGCCAAGGTGGGTTGTGGACTAGCGGGGGCTACGAGCAGTACTTC. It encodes CASSQGGLWTSGGYEQYF.

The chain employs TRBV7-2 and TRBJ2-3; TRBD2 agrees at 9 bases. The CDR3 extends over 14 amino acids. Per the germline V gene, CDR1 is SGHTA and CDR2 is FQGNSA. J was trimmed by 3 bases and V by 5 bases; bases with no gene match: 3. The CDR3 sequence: CASSLLAGTDTQYF. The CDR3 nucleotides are TGTGCCAGCAGCCTGCTAGCGGGAACAGATACGCAGTATTTT.

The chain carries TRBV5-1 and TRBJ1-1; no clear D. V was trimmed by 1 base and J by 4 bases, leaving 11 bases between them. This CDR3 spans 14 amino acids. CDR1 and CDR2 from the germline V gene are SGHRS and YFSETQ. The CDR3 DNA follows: TGCGCCAGCAGCTTGCGGGGAGCGGGCACTGAAGCTTTCTTT. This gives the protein CASSLRGAGTEAFF.

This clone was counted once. CDR3 residues: CAISESSGYTQYF. DNA for the CDR3: TGTGCCATCAGTGAGTCGTCGGGATATACGCAGTATTTT. The rearrangement joins TRBV10-3 to TRBJ2-3, with D possibly TRBD2 on 5 matching bases. Trimming stripped 0 bases from V and 7 bases from J, with 8 bases between. CDR1 and CDR2 (germline): ENHRY, SYGVKD. This CDR3 has 13 amino acids.

The CDR3 coding sequence is TGTGCCAGCAGCCTTGGGTCGGGGGTTTACACCCACAATGAGCAGTTCTTC. Translating gives CASSLGSGVYTHNEQFF. The V and J genes are TRBV3-1 (or the pseudogene TRBV3-2) and TRBJ2-1, with D possibly TRBD2 on 6 matching bases. Trimming cost V 4 bases and J 5 bases, with 21 bases left between them. CDR3 length: 17 amino acids. Looked up from germline, CDR1 is LGHDT and CDR2 is YNNKEL (reference sequence).

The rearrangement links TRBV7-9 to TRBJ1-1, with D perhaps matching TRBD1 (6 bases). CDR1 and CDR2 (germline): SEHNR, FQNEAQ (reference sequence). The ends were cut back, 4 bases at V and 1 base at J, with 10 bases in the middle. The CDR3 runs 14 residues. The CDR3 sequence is CASSYRQANTEAFF. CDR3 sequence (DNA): TGTGCCAGCAGCTATCGACAGGCGAACACTGAAGCTTTCTTT.

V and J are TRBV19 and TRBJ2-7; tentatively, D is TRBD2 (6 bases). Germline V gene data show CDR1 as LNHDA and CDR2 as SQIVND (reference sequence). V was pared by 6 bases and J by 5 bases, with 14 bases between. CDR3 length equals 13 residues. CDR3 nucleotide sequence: TGTGCCAGTAGCGTGGAGGGTGTGAACGAGCAGTACTTC. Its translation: CASSVEGVNEQYF.

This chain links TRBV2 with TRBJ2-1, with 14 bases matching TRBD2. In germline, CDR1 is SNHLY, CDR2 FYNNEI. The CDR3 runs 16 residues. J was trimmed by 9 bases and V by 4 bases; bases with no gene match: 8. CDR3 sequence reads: CASSVKTSGRASEQFF. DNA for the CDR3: TGTGCCAGCAGTGTTAAGACTAGCGGGAGGGCCAGTGAGCAGTTCTTC.